Shown below are 4 T cell receptor beta chains from a single sample sequenced in a study of post-analysis software for immune sequencing data. The study, taken as a whole, reports: TRBV5-6, TRBV5-1 and TRBV20-1 belonged to a set of roughly five TRBV segments that were more frequent in patients than controls.

Their specific antigens are unknown. Carried by the TCR beta cDNA libraries were unique molecular identifiers. Via MiXCR, TCRdb re-called the PCR reads, giving one row per CDR3 protein. The data show fewer than 600,000 distinct CDR3 sequences, roughly 45% seen once. Source material: blood. These receptors were collected from a girl aged 5-17 years with multiple sclerosis.

Turning to this clonotype: One end of the junction fails to match germline, which may point to a read error. The chain carries TRBV27 and TRBJ1-4; D is perhaps TRBD1 (6 bases). Germline V lookup: CDR1 MNHEY, CDR2 SMNVEV (reference sequence). The CDR3 loop spans 14 amino acids. Here the CDR3 reads CASSPTGRGEELFF. The CDR3 nucleotides read TGTGCCAGCAGTCCTACAGGGAGGGGTGAAGAACTGTTTTTT.

CDR3 nucleotides: TGTGCCAGCAGCCTCCGACCCACTGGGGGGAACATTCAGTACTTC. Encoded protein: CASSLRPTGGNIQYF. V usage is TRBV9 and J usage is TRBJ2-4; TRBD2 is a possible D gene (6 bases). Trimming pared 4 bases from V and 7 bases from J, leaving 18 bases between. This CDR3 comprises 15 residues. The V gene's germline CDR1 is SGDLS and CDR2 YYNGEE.

This clonotype has ten or more counts. J is TRBJ2-7 and V is TRBV5-1, with D uncertain. V was shortened by 6 bases and J by 3 bases, with 7 bases between the two germline ends. Germline V gene sequence: CDR1 SGHRS, CDR2 YFSETQ. CDR3 length: 11 residues. CDR3 region: CASTSGYEQYF. CDR3 bases: TGCGCCAGCACCTCCGGCTACGAGCAGTACTTC.

The rearrangement links TRBV6-2 or TRBV6-3 to TRBJ2-7; possible D gene TRBD1, 6 bases. Deletions cut 7 bases from V and 2 bases from J, with 12 bases between. Germline CDR1 MNHEY, CDR2 SVGEGT. This CDR3 is built from 13 residues. The CDR3 loop is CASKDRSTYEQYF. The CDR3 region has the DNA TGTGCCAGCAAAGACAGGTCCACCTACGAGCAGTACTTC.